Here is one T cell receptor beta chain with its context. Its antigen is still unknown. Axillary draining lymph nodes of breast cancer patients supplied the node samples. Trimming left V 6 bases short and J 7 bases short, with 15 bases between. The CDR3 loop spans 13 amino acids. This sample is drawn from a study of breast tumors, draining lymph nodes, adjacent tissues. Study results and caveats: Luminal-like breast cancer showed significantly greater tumor-nontumor repertoire similarity than basal-like breast cancer did.

TCRdb fed the multiplex PCR reads into MiXCR, producing one record per CDR3 protein. Here the sample spans about 180,000 distinct CDR3 sequences, roughly a third being singletons. Sequencing was done on a sample of axillary lymph node tissue. The chain employs TRBV12-3 or TRBV12-4 and TRBJ1-1; no definite D call. This TCR was sampled from a female donor with breast cancer. Some clones in this sample may be carry-over from other donors' samples. CDR3 coding DNA: TGTGCCAGCAGCCCGCCCAGGTTGGATGAAGCTTTCTTT. It encodes CASSPPRLDEAFF.